This passage covers 28 T cell receptor beta chains from one sample sequenced in a study of vaccination and CD4 T cells after COVID-19. What these receptors recognize is not known. Cultured CD4+ T cell DNA underwent sequencing with the Oncomine TCR Beta short-read assay. TCRdb used MiXCR to reprocess the PCR reads, holding one entry per CDR3 protein. This table has approximately 6,100 distinct CDR3 sequences, 40% to 45% appearing once. Treatment noted: approximately 10-day PBMC culture with coronavirus spike peptide pools or control peptides (ViraFEST assay). The unexposed donor gave CD4+ T cells before the COVID-19 pandemic (2011-2018). Sample: CD4+ T cells from blood, cultured in vitro. The receptor source for this set is a human donor in good health.

Only a few counts were recorded for this clonotype. This rearrangement joins TRBV24-1 to TRBJ1-2; weak D call: TRBD1 (6 bases). The CDR3 length is 15 residues. Germline assignment: CDR1 KGHDR and CDR2 SFDVKD. Between the trimmed V and J ends, which lost 5 bases and 8 bases, there was a span of 20 bases. The CDR3 bases are TGTGCCACCAGTGCCGGCGCGGGGGGCGCCGGGGGCTACACCTTC. As protein: CATSAGAGGAGGYTF.

CDR3 sequence: CASSLVAEVYEQYF. CDR3 DNA: TGTGCCAGCAGCTTAGTGGCAGAAGTTTACGAGCAGTACTTC. The chain uses TRBV7-8 and TRBJ2-7, with D unresolved. Deletions cut 1 base from V and 4 bases from J, with 11 bases between. The germline V gene has CDR1 SGHVS and CDR2 FQNEAQ. CDR3 length: 14 residues.

The V gene is TRBV6-5, the J gene TRBJ1-5; weak D call: TRBD1 (6 bases). V gave up 0 bases and J gave up 4 bases, with 16 bases separating them. The CDR3 covers 17 residues. The germline CDR1 and CDR2 sequences are MNHEY and SVGAGI. CDR3 amino acids: CASSYSHRAKWNQPQHF. As DNA, the CDR3 is TGTGCCAGCAGTTACTCCCACAGGGCAAAATGGAATCAGCCCCAGCATTTT.

The V and J genes are TRBV11-2 and TRBJ2-7, with TRBD1 identical over 10 bases. J was trimmed by 0 bases and V by 8 bases; bases with no gene match: 7. The CDR3 extends over 15 amino acids. Germline-derived CDR1 and CDR2 are SGHAT and FQNNGV. The CDR3 sequence: CASSSGTGVSYEQYF. As DNA, the CDR3 is TGTGCCAGCTCCTCGGGGACAGGGGTCTCCTACGAGCAGTACTTC.

By share, this clonotype counts as medium-sized (0.01 to 0.1%). The CDR3 region is CSARPRGGSTEAFF. The CDR3 DNA follows: TGCAGTGCTAGACCCAGGGGTGGGAGCACTGAAGCTTTCTTT. The chain has TRBV20-1 and TRBJ1-1; the D gene is possibly TRBD1 (6 bases). Trimming pared 2 bases from V and 4 bases from J, leaving 14 bases between. Germline loops: CDR1 DFQATT, CDR2 SNEGSKA (reference sequence). The CDR3 runs to 14 residues.

This chain uses TRBV12-3 or TRBV12-4 with TRBJ2-5; no definite D call. The length of the CDR3 is 14 residues. The germline V and J ends were trimmed by 3 bases and 1 base, with 9 bases remaining between them. The CDR3: CASSFNRVQETQYF. CDR3 DNA sequence: TGTGCCAGCAGTTTTAACAGAGTCCAAGAGACCCAGTACTTC.

This clonotype was counted once. This chain uses TRBV6-1 with TRBJ2-5; TRBD1 is a possible D gene (5 bases). The CDR3 is 15 residues long. V gave up 2 bases and J gave up 0 bases, with 10 bases separating them. Germline V gives CDR1 MNHNS, CDR2 SASEGT. The CDR3 sequence: CASSEFVGHQETQYF. The CDR3, as DNA: TGTGCCAGCAGTGAATTCGTGGGGCACCAAGAGACCCAGTACTTC.

This clonotype was counted a few times. The chain employs TRBV7-3 and TRBJ1-6; D may be TRBD1 (6 bases). This CDR3 spans 15 amino acids. Germline values: CDR1 SGHTA, CDR2 FQGTGA. Trimming left V 2 bases short and J 8 bases short, with 13 bases between. CDR3 region: CASSLQGTGDSPLHF. The CDR3 DNA follows: TGTGCCAGCAGCTTACAGGGGACGGGGGATTCACCCCTCCACTTT. Drawing the rest from reference TRBV7-3 and TRBJ1-6, the complete variable domain is GAGVSQTPSNKVTEKGKYVELRCDPISGHTALYWYRQSLGQGPEFLIYFQGTGAADDSGLPNDRFFAVRPEGSVSTLKIQRTERGDSAVYLCASSLQGTGDSPLHFGNGTRLTVT.

V gene TRBV5-1 combines with J gene TRBJ1-1; the D gene is possibly TRBD1 (6 bases). Germline-derived CDR1 and CDR2 are SGHRS and YFSETQ. V lost 0 bases and J lost 6, with 9 bases in between. This CDR3 contains 13 residues. CDR3 DNA: TGCGCCAGCAGCTTGGACAGGGCGGCTGAAGCTTTCTTT. This translates into CASSLDRAAEAFF.

The V call is TRBV27, the J call TRBJ1-5, with TRBD1 matching over 7 bases. The CDR3 is 14 residues long. V shed 4 bases, J shed 7 bases, and the junction held 7 bases outside the gene matches. Germline V gives CDR1 MNHEY, CDR2 SMNVEV (reference sequence). CDR3 in DNA: TGTGCCAGCAGTTCCGAACAGGGGTGGCAGCCCCAGCATTTT. It translates to CASSSEQGWQPQHF.

The rearrangement joins TRBV20-1 to TRBJ1-1, with 10 bases lining up with TRBD1. Germline CDR1 is DFQATT and CDR2 is SNEGSKA (reference sequence). The CDR3 contains 15 residues. V dropped 6 bases and J dropped 4; count of bases not matched to a gene: 11. CDR3 bases: TGCAGTGCCTACCGGGACAGGGGTTTTACCACTGAAGCTTTCTTT. This codes for CSAYRDRGFTTEAFF.

The rearrangement links TRBV20-1 to TRBJ2-4; D gene unclear. Germline CDR1 DFQATT, CDR2 SNEGSKA (reference sequence). V lost 1 base and J lost 0, with 7 bases in between. CDR3 size: 14 residues. CDR3 sequence (DNA): TGCAGTGCTAGAGGACCATTAGCCAAAAACATTCAGTACTTC. Amino acids: CSARGPLAKNIQYF.

This chain uses TRBV7-2 with TRBJ1-6; perhaps TRBD1 as D (6 bases). The CDR3 totals 13 residues. Per germline, CDR1 SGHTA and CDR2 FQGNSA. Between the trimmed V and J ends, which lost 5 bases and 7 bases, there was a span of 9 bases. The CDR3 DNA reads TGTGCCAGCAGCGTAACAGGGAATTCACCCCTCCACTTT. Translated, it gives CASSVTGNSPLHF.

This sequence joins TRBV25-1 and TRBJ2-3; D tentatively fits TRBD1 or TRBD2 (6 bases each). V lost 3 bases to trimming and J lost 2 bases, with 9 bases between them. This CDR3 is built from 14 residues. Germline assignment: CDR1 MGHDK and CDR2 SYGVNS. The chain's CDR3 is CASSEGGPTDTQYF. CDR3 nucleotides: TGTGCCAGCAGTGAGGGGGGCCCCACAGATACGCAGTATTTT.

The sample holds a few counts of this clonotype. J is TRBJ2-3 and V is TRBV6-5, with no clear D. The CDR3 loop spans 13 amino acids. Germline assignment: CDR1 MNHEY and CDR2 SVGAGI. Trimming took 0 bases from V and 4 from J, leaving 5 bases between them. The CDR3 DNA reads TGTGCCAGCAGTTACTCGGAGCCAGATACGCAGTATTTT. This codes for CASSYSEPDTQYF.

This clonotype is termed medium-sized. The chain has TRBV7-2 and TRBJ1-1; possibly TRBD1 for D (6 bases). The CDR3 runs to 13 residues. Germline V lookup: CDR1 SGHTA, CDR2 FQGNSA. V was pared by 4 bases and J by 5 bases, with 11 bases between. CDR3 nucleotide sequence: TGTGCCAGCAGCTCGGACAGCACTACTGAAGCTTTCTTT. As protein: CASSSDSTTEAFF.

The CDR3 nucleotides read TGCAGTGCTGGGGGACTAGCGGGTGAGACCCAGTACTTC. Translation: CSAGGLAGETQYF. The chain recombines TRBV20-1 with TRBJ2-5; 12 bases agree with TRBD2. The CDR3 is 13 residues long. V shed 5 bases and J 5 bases; nucleotides not matched to a gene: 3. The germline gives CDR1 DFQATT, CDR2 SNEGSKA (reference sequence).

There are a few counts of this clonotype. The rearrangement uses TRBV27 and TRBJ1-1; 7 positions agree with TRBD1. Per germline, CDR1 MNHEY and CDR2 SMNVEV (reference sequence). With 5 bases clipped from V and 4 bases from J, the junction kept 10 bases outside the gene matches. This CDR3 comprises 15 residues. CDR3 sequence: CASSVPGGSGTEAFF. The CDR3 DNA follows: TGTGCCAGCAGTGTCCCAGGGGGTAGCGGCACTGAAGCTTTCTTT.

The V gene is TRBV6-5, the J gene TRBJ1-2; 8 nucleotides agree with TRBD1. V lost 2 bases, J lost 3 bases, and 8 bases stayed unmatched. CDR1 is MNHEY, CDR2 SVGAGI, per germline. The CDR3 extends over 16 amino acids. CDR3 protein: CASSYLQGAQYYGYTF. CDR3 sequence (DNA): TGTGCCAGCAGTTACCTGCAGGGGGCACAGTACTATGGCTACACCTTC.

CDR3 protein: CATSLGGSSYNEQFF. The CDR3 nucleotides read TGTGCCACCAGCCTCGGTGGGAGCTCCTACAATGAGCAGTTCTTC. The V and J genes are TRBV24-1 and TRBJ2-1; D is possibly TRBD2 (5 bases). Between the trimmed V and J ends, which lost 7 bases and 0 bases, there was a span of 12 bases. Germline V gene lookup returns CDR1 KGHDR and CDR2 SFDVKD. This CDR3 comprises 15 residues.

The V call is TRBV6-5, the J call TRBJ2-2; no definite D call. With 2 bases removed from V and 6 bases from J, the gap between germline ends came to 7 bases. Germline lookup yields CDR1 MNHEY and CDR2 SVGAGI. The CDR3 spans 13 residues. The CDR3 here is CASSYLRPGELFF. CDR3 DNA: TGTGCCAGCAGTTACCTACGACCCGGGGAGCTGTTTTTT.

This clonotype was detected only a few times. The chain joins TRBV20-1 to TRBJ1-4; D gene unclear. CDR1 and CDR2 (germline): DFQATT, SNEGSKA (reference sequence). The CDR3 is 12 residues long. With 3 bases removed from V and 8 bases from J, the gap between germline ends came to 10 bases. The CDR3 region has the DNA TGCAGTGCTAGCGACGTGGGAGAAAAACTGTTTTTT. This sequence encodes CSASDVGEKLFF.

This clonotype has only a few counts. This chain uses TRBV18 with TRBJ1-2, with unresolved D. Between the trimmed V and J ends, which lost 3 bases and 2 bases, there was a span of 10 bases. The CDR3 loop spans 14 amino acids. CDR1 KGHSH and CDR2 LQKENI come from the germline V gene. The CDR3 DNA follows: TGTGCCAGCTCACCGACGGGTCAGAACTATGGCTACACCTTC. Amino acid sequence: CASSPTGQNYGYTF.

By share, this clonotype ranks as medium-sized. The CDR3 DNA is TGTGCCTGGAGAGGGGGGGCCCACGAGCAGTACTTC. This codes for CAWRGGAHEQYF. The genes are TRBV30 and TRBJ2-7, with D possibly TRBD2 on 7 matching bases. V lost 3 bases and J 5 bases, leaving 11 bases between the germline ends. The germline CDR1 and CDR2 sequences are GTSNPN and SVGIG (reference sequence). This CDR3 has 12 amino acids.

The rearrangement links TRBV12-3 or TRBV12-4 to TRBJ1-1; D remains unclear. Trimming removed 7 bases at V and 1 base at J, with 19 bases between. CDR3 length equals 16 residues. The CDR3 spells CASTSWTGWGNTEAFF. The CDR3 DNA follows: TGTGCCAGCACTTCCTGGACGGGGTGGGGGAACACTGAAGCTTTCTTT.

The genes are TRBV19 and TRBJ2-2, with D unresolved. Germline CDR1 reads LNHDA; CDR2 reads SQIVND (reference sequence). CDR3 length: 13 amino acids. Trimming left V 4 bases short and J 2 bases short, with 5 bases between. The CDR3 nucleotides are TGTGCCAGTAGTAGCCGTAACACCGGGGAGCTGTTTTTT. Amino acid sequence: CASSSRNTGELFF.

This clonotype has more than one count but fewer than ten. The CDR3 DNA is TGTGCCAGCAGTGGTCGAGGCAAAACTGAAGCTTTCTTT. Translation gives CASSGRGKTEAFF. The chain carries TRBV2 and TRBJ1-1; D remains ambiguous. The CDR3 runs 13 residues. V shed 4 bases and J shed 5 bases, with 11 bases lying between them. Germline CDR1 and CDR2: SNHLY and FYNNEI. The complete variable domain, with remaining parts taken from reference TRBV2 and TRBJ1-1, reads EPEVTQTPSHQVTQMGQEVILRCVPISNHLYFYWYRQILGQKVEFLVSFYNNEISEKSEIFDDQFSVERPDGSNFTLKIRSTKLEDSAMYFCASSGRGKTEAFFGQGTRLTVV.

This clonotype has only a few counts. This chain links TRBV12-3 or TRBV12-4 with TRBJ2-5; 7 bases agree with TRBD1. With 6 bases clipped from V and 0 bases from J, the junction kept 7 bases outside the gene matches. The CDR3 runs 15 residues. CDR3 nucleotides: TGTGCCAGCAGAGAGACAGGGTCGTACCAAGAGACCCAGTACTTC. Its protein is CASRETGSYQETQYF.